These 4 T cell receptor beta chains came from one sample sequenced in a study of beta chain features in type 1 diabetes. Notes on the study in general: Significant though moderate, a shortening of TCRB CDR3s appeared in all four CD4+ subsets of Type 1 diabetes patients.

Every bit of the isolated RNA underwent reverse transcription, so sequencing read expressed TCRB transcripts. The data were produced by immunoSEQ multiplex PCR, yet TCRdb's version contains in-frame clones alone and is incomplete. The repertoire holds 20,000 to 25,000 clones, with around 65% as singletons. No antigen has been assigned to these receptors. Sequenced input: stem cell memory CD4+ T cells from blood. The receptors stem from a woman between 40 and 55 years old with type 1 diabetes.

This clone was observed once. The CDR3 bases are TGTGCCAGCGCCTTTACCCCTGGCAGGTTCTACGAGCAGTACTTC. This translates into CASAFTPGRFYEQYF. The chain is built from TRBV28 and TRBJ2-7; no firm D call. Germline CDR1 MDHEN, CDR2 SYDVKM. The CDR3 consists of 15 residues. Trimming removed 8 bases from V and 3 bases from J, with 20 bases in between.

The chain carries TRBV27 and TRBJ1-3; TRBD1 is a possible D gene (5 bases). V lost 3 bases to trimming and J lost 7 bases, with 16 bases between them. The CDR3 spans 15 residues. The germline V gene encodes CDR1 MNHEY and CDR2 SMNVEV (reference sequence). In DNA, the CDR3 is TGTGCCAGCAGTTTTGGGGGGAGGAAAGCGAACACCATATATTTT. Its translation: CASSFGGRKANTIYF.

The V and J genes are TRBV28 and TRBJ1-2; D possibly corresponds to TRBD1 (5 bases). This CDR3 contains 13 residues. Trimming stripped 7 bases from V and 8 bases from J, with 17 bases between. Germline V gives CDR1 MDHEN, CDR2 SYDVKM. CDR3 region: CASTARTSGGYTF. The CDR3 DNA reads as TGTGCCAGCACCGCCCGGACAAGTGGAGGCTACACCTTC.

This clone was recorded a few times. The rearrangement joins TRBV7-2 to TRBJ1-2, with D perhaps matching TRBD1 (5 bases). Germline V gives CDR1 SGHTA, CDR2 FQGNSA. The ends were cut back, 4 bases at V and 0 bases at J, with 9 bases in the middle. The CDR3 is 14 amino acids. The CDR3, as DNA: TGTGCCAGCAGCTCGGGCAGGGCTAACTATGGCTACACCTTC. It codes for CASSSGRANYGYTF. Supplemented by reference TRBV7-2 and TRBJ1-2, the full variable domain reads GAGVSQSPSNKVTEKGKDVELRCDPISGHTALYWYRQSLGQGLEFLIYFQGNSAPDKSGLPSDRFSAERTGGSVSTLTIQRTQQEDSAVYLCASSSGRANYGYTFGSGTRLTVV.